The source of this TCR beta chain is a study of T cells in Graves' hyperthyroidism and ophthalmopathy. This clonotype has at least ten counts. Its target is not known. Ophthalmopathy patients had Clinical Activity Score at least 3, NOSPECS grade at least 4, duration under 3 months. Diagnostic assessment was based on clinical symptoms, serum thyroxine and TRAb, thyroid ultrasound and orbital computed tomography. Study-wide findings and caveats: Peripheral blood also featured most of the thyroid clonotypes expanded above 0.001.

TCR beta CDR3 regions were amplified from RNA transcripts. The study used the HTBI primer set for a first-round RT-PCR of the TCR CDR3. Via MiXCR, TCRdb re-called the multiplex PCR reads, giving one row per CDR3 protein. Of under 350,000 distinct CDR3 sequences listed, about a sixth are singletons. The sequence was collected from a woman in her sixties or seventies with Graves' ophthalmopathy. Sequencing was done on a sample of blood.

This CDR3 reads CASTRGVGQPQHF. The CDR3 coding sequence is TGTGCCAGCACCCGAGGGGTAGGTCAGCCCCAGCATTTT. V usage is TRBV2 and J usage is TRBJ1-5; D perhaps matches TRBD1 (5 bases). The germline CDR1 and CDR2 sequences are SNHLY and FYNNEI. V was shortened by 7 bases and J by 6 bases, with 13 bases between the two germline ends. The CDR3 runs to 13 residues.